The clone carrying this T cell receptor beta chain was found a few times. The protocol was immunoSEQ multiplex PCR, while the TCRdb copy is restricted to in-frame clones and leaves out a portion. This table holds just over 55,000 clones, approximately 90% found once. The sample originates from a study of T cell changes during pregnancy in multiple sclerosis. The CDR3 has 16 amino acids. The V segment lost 3 bases and the J segment 9 bases; nucleotides outside the gene matches: 8. CDR1 and CDR2 from the germline V gene are MNHNS and SASEGT. The TCR originated in a female donor in good health, enrolled as a control in a pregnancy study. This chain links TRBV6-1 with TRBJ1-6, with 10 bases aligning to TRBD1. The specimen comprised peripheral blood, sampled after pregnancy. The CDR3 DNA follows: TGTGCCAGCAGTGAGAGACAGGGGGCGCCTGGTTCACCCCTCCACTTT. It encodes CASSERQGAPGSPLHF.